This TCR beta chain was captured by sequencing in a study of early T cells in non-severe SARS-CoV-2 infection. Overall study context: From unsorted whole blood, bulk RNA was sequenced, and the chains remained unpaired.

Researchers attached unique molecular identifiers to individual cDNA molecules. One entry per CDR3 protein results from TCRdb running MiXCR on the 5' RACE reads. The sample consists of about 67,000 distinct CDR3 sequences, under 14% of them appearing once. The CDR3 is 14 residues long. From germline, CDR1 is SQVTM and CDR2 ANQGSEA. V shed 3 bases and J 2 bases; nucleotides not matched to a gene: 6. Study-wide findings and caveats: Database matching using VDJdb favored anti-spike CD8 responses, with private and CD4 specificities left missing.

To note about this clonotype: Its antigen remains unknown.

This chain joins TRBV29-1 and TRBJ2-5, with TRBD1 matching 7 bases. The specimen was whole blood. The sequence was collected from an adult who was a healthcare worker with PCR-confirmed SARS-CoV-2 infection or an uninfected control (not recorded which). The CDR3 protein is CSVDNRGVQETQYF. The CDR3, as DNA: TGCAGCGTTGATAACAGGGGCGTTCAAGAGACCCAGTACTTC.